This is a list of T cell receptor beta chains from one sample in a study of blood T cell repertoires in COVID-19. Some clones are missing from TCRdb's copy, which holds only in-frame ones; the method was immunoSEQ multiplex PCR. The profile covers approximately 410,000 clones, with 75% to 90% appearing a single time and roughly 1.4% taken by the ten largest. Sequencing was done on a sample of peripheral blood. The receptors come from a woman aged 25 to 39 with active or convalescent COVID-19. Each CDR3 is given with its conserved first and last residue. The order of the fields is V gene, clone size, J gene, D gene, CDR3 DNA, CDR3 protein. A D gene is named only where the DNA matches it firmly. Clone size is not always given. Where it is, it says once, few, many or a class for expanded clones.

TRBV7-2	NA	TRBJ1-6	NA	TGTGCCAGCAGCTTATCGGGCCAAGGGGTTTCACCCCTCCACTTT	CASSLSGQGVSPLHF
TRBV7-8	NA	TRBJ1-5	TRBD1	TGTGCCAGCAGCCCAACGGGGGACAGTCAGCCCCAGCATTTT	CASSPTGDSQPQHF
TRBV5-1	NA	TRBJ1-1	NA	TGCGCCAGCAGCTTGATTCCCGGGACGGGAGCTGAAGCTTTCTTT	CASSLIPGTGAEAFF
TRBV7-2	NA	TRBJ2-5	TRBD2	TGTGCCAGCAGCTCTGGGGTAGCGGGGGGGCAGGAGACCCAGTACTTC	CASSSGVAGGQETQYF
TRBV6-6	NA	TRBJ1-2	NA	TGTGCCAGCAGTCCTAGGGCGGAGGCAGGTGGCTACACCTTC	CASSPRAEAGGYTF
TRBV27	NA	TRBJ2-3	TRBD2	TGTGCCAGCAGTTTTTTCTCCGGGACTAGCGGCACAGATACGCAGTATTTT	CASSFFSGTSGTDTQYF
TRBV12-3/TRBV12-4	NA	TRBJ1-6	TRBD1	TGTGCCAGCAGTTCCAGGGGGATTTCACCCCTCCACTTT	CASSSRGISPLHF
TRBV6-5	once	TRBJ1-2	NA	TGTGCCAGCAGTTACTCACCGGAGCCCAACTATGGCTACACCTTC	CASSYSPEPNYGYTF
TRBV7-8	NA	TRBJ2-1	TRBD2	TGTGCCAGCAGCTTAGTAGGTGGACTGGGAGGGAATGAGCAGTTCTTC	CASSLVGGLGGNEQFF
TRBV27	NA	TRBJ2-7	TRBD1	TGTGCCAGCAGTCCAGGACAGGGGGCGAGCTCCTACGAGCAGTACTTC	CASSPGQGASSYEQYF
TRBV3-1/TRBV3-2	NA	TRBJ2-7	TRBD2	TGTGCCAGCAGCCAAAATGCCCTAGCGGGAGGTCCTAGGTCCTACGAGCAGTACTTC	CASSQNALAGGPRSYEQYF
TRBV3-1/TRBV3-2	NA	TRBJ1-6	TRBD1	TGTGCCAGCAGCCTAGGACAGGGAATTTCACCCCTCCACTTT	CASSLGQGISPLHF
TRBV25-1	NA	TRBJ2-3	TRBD2	TGTGCCAGCAGTGGGGTAGCGGGAGTCACAGATACGCAGTATTTT	CASSGVAGVTDTQYF
TRBV11-2	NA	TRBJ1-1	NA	TGTGCCAGCAGGGCAGGGCTATTGGACACTGAAGCTTTCTTT	CASRAGLLDTEAFF
TRBV19	NA	TRBJ2-1	NA	TGTGCCAGTAGCCAAGACAGGAACGGGTACAATGAGCAGTTCTTC	CASSQDRNGYNEQFF
TRBV11-2	NA	TRBJ2-7	TRBD1	TGTGCCAGCAGCTTAGTGACAGGGGATTCCTACGAGCAGTACTTC	CASSLVTGDSYEQYF
TRBV5-4	NA	TRBJ2-5	NA	TGTGCCAGCAGCTTGGGCGGGCCCCAGTACTTC	CASSLGGPQYF
TRBV18	once	TRBJ2-5	TRBD2	TGTGCCAGCTCACCGGGACTAGCGGGAGGAGAGACCCAGTACTTC	CASSPGLAGGETQYF
TRBV19	few	TRBJ1-1	TRBD1	TGTGCCAGTAGTTATGGGGGGACAGGGAGTAGGAACACTGAAGCTTTCTTT	CASSYGGTGSRNTEAFF
TRBV4-1	NA	TRBJ1-5	TRBD1	TGCGCCAGCAGCCAAGAGGGACAGGGGGTCACCAATCAGCCCCAGCATTTT	CASSQEGQGVTNQPQHF
TRBV3-1/TRBV3-2	NA	TRBJ2-7	TRBD2	TGTGCCAGCAGCCCCGGGACTAGCGGGATCGAGCAGTACTTC	CASSPGTSGIEQYF
TRBV4-1	once	TRBJ2-3	NA	TGCGCCAGCAGCCAAGAAGGGGTAAGGAGGGGCCTTAGCACAGATACGCAGTATTTT	CASSQEGVRRGLSTDTQYF
TRBV3-1/TRBV3-2	NA	TRBJ1-6	TRBD1	TGTGCCAGCAGCCAAGGGTACAGGGGGCAATCACCCCTCCACTTT	CASSQGYRGQSPLHF
TRBV30	NA	TRBJ1-5	NA	TGTGCCTGGAATCACGGGTCATTTAATCAGCCCCAGCATTTT	CAWNHGSFNQPQHF
TRBV9	NA	TRBJ2-5	TRBD2	TGTGCCAGCAGCGTTGGTCTAGCGGGAGTTGAGACCCAGTACTTC	CASSVGLAGVETQYF
TRBV5-5	NA	TRBJ1-2	NA	TGTGCCAGCAGCTCCGCGACAGGCCCGGTTTATGGCTACACCTTC	CASSSATGPVYGYTF
TRBV6-5	NA	TRBJ2-3	TRBD2	TGTGCCAGCACTCCGCGACTAGCGGGAGAGGATACGCAGTATTTT	CASTPRLAGEDTQYF
TRBV4-1	NA	TRBJ2-1	TRBD2	TGCGCCAGCAGCCAAGGCTCGGCGGGAGACAATGAGCAGTTCTTC	CASSQGSAGDNEQFF
TRBV29-1	NA	TRBJ1-1	NA	TGCAGCGTTGAGGCAGGGGCCCTCCTCATGAACACTGAAGCTTTCTTT	CSVEAGALLMNTEAFF
TRBV21-1	NA	TRBJ2-7	NA	TGTGCCAGCAGCAACCGGGACAGGGGGCACGAGCAGTACTTC	CASSNRDRGHEQYF
TRBV15	few	TRBJ1-2	NA	TGTGCCACCAGCAGGGTTGGACTGGATGGCTACACCTTC	CATSRVGLDGYTF
TRBV13	NA	TRBJ2-2	TRBD1	TGTGCCAGCAGCGTAAGACAGGGCGCGAACACCGGGGAGCTGTTTTTT	CASSVRQGANTGELFF
TRBV6-5	NA	TRBJ2-7	NA	TGTGCCAGCAGCCGATCCGGGAGAAGCTACGAGCAGTACTTC	CASSRSGRSYEQYF
TRBV3-1/TRBV3-2	NA	TRBJ1-2	TRBD1	TGTGCCAGCAGCCAAGGCAGAGGGGGCAAAGGCTACACCTTC	CASSQGRGGKGYTF
TRBV7-6	NA	TRBJ2-1	NA	TGTGCCAGCAGCTTATCGGGCCGTGGGGGGAGCAATGAGCAGTTCTTC	CASSLSGRGGSNEQFF
TRBV12-5	NA	TRBJ2-7	NA	TGTGCTAGTGGTTTGGTACTGGGGGGACCCTACGAGCAGTACTTC	CASGLVLGGPYEQYF
TRBV18	NA	TRBJ1-6	TRBD1	TGTGCCAGCTCACGGGACAGCGGAAATTCACCCCTCCACTTT	CASSRDSGNSPLHF
TRBV2	NA	TRBJ1-1	TRBD1	TGTGCCAGCAGTGAAGCACCCGGGCAGGGGGCTAAAGCTTTCTTT	CASSEAPGQGAKAFF
TRBV27	many	TRBJ1-6	NA	TGTGCCAGCAGCTACTATAATTCACCCCTCCACTTT	CASSYYNSPLHF
TRBV6-5	NA	TRBJ2-4	NA	TGTGCCAGCAGCTATGGACTCGGGTCCAAAAACATTCAGTACTTC	CASSYGLGSKNIQYF
TRBV2	NA	TRBJ1-5	NA	TGTGCCAGCAGTGAATGGCGCGGCAGCAATCAGCCCCAGCATTTT	CASSEWRGSNQPQHF
TRBV19	NA	TRBJ1-3	NA	TGTGCCAGTCTAAACACAGGGAAGAGAAACACCATATATTTT	CASLNTGKRNTIYF
TRBV6-1	NA	TRBJ1-3	NA	TGTGCCAGCAGTGAAGTTCAGGGGCTCGGAAACACCATATATTTT	CASSEVQGLGNTIYF
TRBV7-8	NA	TRBJ1-4	TRBD1	TGTGCCAGCTCCCGACAGGGTTTTAATGAAAAACTGTTTTTT	CASSRQGFNEKLFF
TRBV3-1/TRBV3-2	NA	TRBJ2-1	NA	TGTGCCAGCAGCCAAGAACGGCTCAGGGCCTCCTACAATGAGCAGTTCTTC	CASSQERLRASYNEQFF
TRBV19	NA	TRBJ1-1	NA	TGTGCCAGTAGTATAGATTTGTTCATAGGGAGGGGCGGTCGAGACACTGAAGCTTTCTTT	CASSIDLFIGRGGRDTEAFF
TRBV19	once	TRBJ1-3	NA	TGTGCCAGTAGTATGCAAGGGGGAAGCTCTGGAAACACCATATATTTT	CASSMQGGSSGNTIYF
TRBV5-6	NA	TRBJ2-5	TRBD1	TGTGCCAGCAGCTTGGCCAGGGGGCGGGAGACCCAGTACTTC	CASSLARGRETQYF
TRBV5-4	NA	TRBJ2-5	NA	TGTGCCAGCTGTCCGGAGTCGCAAGAGACCCAGTACTTC	CASCPESQETQYF
TRBV5-8	once	TRBJ1-4	NA	TGTGCCAGCAGCTTGCAGGCGACAACTAATGAAAAACTGTTTTTT	CASSLQATTNEKLFF
TRBV19	NA	TRBJ2-7	NA	TGTGCCAGTAGTATTGGGCTTACCTACGAGCAGTACTTC	CASSIGLTYEQYF
TRBV5-1	NA	TRBJ2-1	NA	TGCGCCAGCAGCTCTAGCTTACGCTCCTACAATGAGCAGTTCTTC	CASSSSLRSYNEQFF
TRBV4-2	NA	TRBJ2-2	TRBD1	TGTGCCAGCAGCCAAGAGACAGGGAGCACCGGGGAGCTGTTTTTT	CASSQETGSTGELFF
TRBV24-1	NA	TRBJ1-6	TRBD1	TGTGCCACCAGTGATCTGCCGGGACAGGGGGCTAGGTATTCACCCCTCCACTTT	CATSDLPGQGARYSPLHF
TRBV10-2	NA	TRBJ2-7	NA	TGCGCCAGCAGTGAGCGGAGAGATTCCTACGAGCAGTACTTC	CASSERRDSYEQYF